The 20 T cell receptor beta chains given below trace back to one sample, sequenced in a study of shared clonotypes between healthy human individuals (dated by TCRdb to about 2020). The library came from the immunoSEQ multiplex PCR assay. TCRdb took over this immuneACCESS table, retaining in-frame rearrangements with V and J assigned. Such tables are incomplete; in checked studies, under half of the missing clones stem from an unresolved V gene, and the remainder is unexplained. In all, the sample holds about 800,000 clones, and roughly 96% of those were seen once. Less than 0.3% of the sample lies in the top ten. For the CD8 naive samples, CD45RO-negative cells were positively selected for CCR7, yielding a CD45RA+CCR7+ population from which TemRA cells were excluded. Sequenced input: naive CD8+ T cells sorted from blood. The sample's cell subset or site label, decoded: CD45RA+CCR7+. These receptors were taken from a man aged 25 to 45 in good health.

The chain combines TRBV7-9 with TRBJ2-7; D is undetermined. V was cut by 5 bases and J by 3 bases, with 14 bases left in between. The CDR3 consists of 14 residues. Germline-derived CDR1 and CDR2 are SEHNR and FQNEAQ (reference sequence). DNA of the CDR3: TGTGCCAGCAGCCACGTCGGAGTCGACTACGAGCAGTACTTC. This translates into CASSHVGVDYEQYF. Combining the CDR3 with reference TRBV7-9 and TRBJ2-7 gives the whole variable domain DTGVSQNPRHKITKRGQNVTFRCDPISEHNRLYWYRQTLGQGPEFLTYFQNEAQLEKSRLLSDRFSAERPKGSFSTLEIQRTEQGDSAMYLCASSHVGVDYEQYFGPGTRLTVT.

In this sample, this clone turned up once. The chain couples TRBV20-1 to TRBJ2-5, with TRBD2 as a possible D gene (5 bases). V lost 0 bases, J lost 12 bases, and 11 bases lay in between. The V gene's germline CDR1 is DFQATT and CDR2 SNEGSKA (reference sequence). The CDR3 has 11 amino acids. CDR3 in amino acids: CSARDGSAEYF. The CDR3 bases are TGCAGTGCTAGAGATGGATCAGCGGAGTACTTC.

The chain carries TRBV11-2 and TRBJ2-7; maybe TRBD1 (7 bases). Per the germline V gene, CDR1 is SGHAT and CDR2 is FQNNGV. CDR3 length: 16 amino acids. Trimming left V 4 bases short and J 0 bases short, with 16 bases between. CDR3 DNA: TGTGCCAGCAGCTCCGTCTGGCGGGACAGCTCCTACGAGCAGTACTTC. It translates to CASSSVWRDSSYEQYF.

Note on this clone: Other DNA sequences in this specimen translate into the identical CDR3. The V call is TRBV9, the J call TRBJ2-7, with a tentative D call TRBD1 (5 bases). Trimming removed 4 bases from V and 3 bases from J, with 11 bases in between. The CDR3 runs to 13 residues. Looked up from germline, CDR1 is SGDLS and CDR2 is YYNGEE. Here the CDR3 reads CASSPTGDYEQYF. The CDR3 nucleotides are TGTGCCAGCAGCCCAACAGGAGACTACGAGCAGTACTTC.

This chain links TRBV27 with TRBJ2-7; D remains ambiguous. CDR1 is MNHEY, CDR2 SMNVEV, per germline (reference sequence). This CDR3 is built from 12 residues. V gave up 5 bases and J gave up 6 bases, with 11 bases separating them. CDR3 DNA sequence: TGTGCCAGCAGTCTTCCTTCGGGCGAGCAGTACTTC. It is translated as CASSLPSGEQYF.

The rearrangement uses TRBV10-3 and TRBJ2-7; the match to TRBD2 covers 12 bases. After removal of 6 bases from V and 2 bases from J, the junction contained 2 bases not matched to a gene. This CDR3 spans 14 amino acids. Per the germline V gene, CDR1 is ENHRY and CDR2 is SYGVKD. The chain's CDR3 is CAIRASGGAYEQYF. CDR3 DNA: TGTGCCATCAGGGCTAGCGGGGGGGCCTACGAGCAGTACTTC.

The rearrangement links TRBV4-1 to TRBJ2-1; the D gene is possibly TRBD2 (6 bases). The V gene's germline CDR1 is MGHRA and CDR2 YSYEKL. V was pared by 3 bases and J by 7 bases, with 16 bases between. This CDR3 has 15 amino acids. CDR3 sequence reads: CASSQLATVLNEQFF. In nucleotides, the CDR3 is TGCGCCAGCAGCCAGCTAGCGACTGTTCTGAATGAGCAGTTCTTC.

The rearrangement uses TRBV25-1 and TRBJ1-1; D gene ambiguous. The CDR3 has 11 residues. Germline V lookup: CDR1 MGHDK, CDR2 SYGVNS. Trimming removed 3 bases at V and 8 bases at J, with 7 bases between. The CDR3 nucleotides are TGTGCCAGCAGTGACCTCCGGGAAGCTTTCTTT. Amino acids: CASSDLREAFF.

The gene calls are TRBV6-5 and TRBJ2-5; possibly TRBD1 or TRBD2 for D (5 bases each). Trimming stripped 5 bases from V and 1 base from J, with 14 bases between. Germline CDR1 reads MNHEY; CDR2 reads SVGAGI. This CDR3 is built from 15 residues. In nucleotides, the CDR3 is TGTGCCAGCAGTAAACTTGTTGGGGGCCAAGAGACCCAGTACTTC. This encodes CASSKLVGGQETQYF.

V usage is TRBV7-8 and J usage is TRBJ1-4; TRBD1 matches at 10 bases. The CDR3 has 16 amino acids. Trimming removed 6 bases from V and 6 bases from J; junction bases left unmatched: 10. From germline, CDR1 is SGHVS and CDR2 FQNEAQ. The CDR3 region has the DNA TGTGCCAGCAGTTCATTCCTTGGACAGGGGGATGAAAAACTGTTTTTT. Translation gives CASSSFLGQGDEKLFF.

V gene TRBV4-3 combines with J gene TRBJ2-4; D uncertain. Trimming stripped 0 bases from V and 3 bases from J, with 9 bases between. The CDR3 totals 15 residues. Germline V gives CDR1 LGHNA, CDR2 YSLEER. The CDR3 sequence: CASSQDEGFKNIQYF. For the CDR3, the DNA is TGCGCCAGCAGCCAAGATGAAGGATTCAAAAACATTCAGTACTTC.

This chain links TRBV30 with TRBJ2-2, with D maybe TRBD2 (6 bases). There are 14 residues in the CDR3. V dropped 0 bases and J dropped 5 bases, with 10 bases sitting between them. CDR1 and CDR2 from the germline V gene are GTSNPN and SVGIG (reference sequence). The CDR3 nucleotides read TGTGCCTGGAGTGTACCTAGCGAGACCGGGGAGCTGTTTTTT. Translating gives CAWSVPSETGELFF.

The rearrangement joins TRBV28 to TRBJ1-5, with D maybe TRBD1 (6 bases). The germline V gene has CDR1 MDHEN and CDR2 SYDVKM. This CDR3 contains 14 residues. The V end was cut by 4 bases, the J end by 6 bases, with 13 bases between. The CDR3 sequence: CASSSHRESQPQHF. In DNA, the CDR3 is TGTGCCAGCAGTTCCCACAGGGAAAGTCAGCCCCAGCATTTT.

The gene calls are TRBV11-3 and TRBJ2-1; the match to TRBD2 covers 8 bases. Germline CDR1 reads SGHNT; CDR2 reads YENEEA. This CDR3 has 17 residues. After removal of 2 bases from V and 5 bases from J, the junction contained 11 bases not matched to a gene. In DNA form, the CDR3 reads TGTGCCAGCAGCTTAACTAGCGGAATATTCGAGGACAATGAGCAGTTCTTC. It codes for CASSLTSGIFEDNEQFF.

This sequence joins TRBV7-2 and TRBJ2-7; TRBD2 agrees at 10 bases. Looked up from germline, CDR1 is SGHTA and CDR2 is FQGNSA. The CDR3 loop spans 15 amino acids. The J segment lost 6 bases and the V segment lost 2 bases, leaving 7 bases of the junction unmatched. CDR3: CASSLISSGSSEQYF. Written as DNA, the CDR3 is TGTGCCAGCAGCTTAATTTCTAGCGGGAGTTCCGAGCAGTACTTC. Full variable domain (missing parts from reference TRBV7-2 and TRBJ2-7): GAGVSQSPSNKVTEKGKDVELRCDPISGHTALYWYRQSLGQGLEFLIYFQGNSAPDKSGLPSDRFSAERTGGSVSTLTIQRTQQEDSAVYLCASSLISSGSSEQYFGPGTRLTVT.

This sequence joins TRBV27 and TRBJ2-1; D might be TRBD1 (5 bases). The CDR3 consists of 15 residues. Per germline, CDR1 MNHEY and CDR2 SMNVEV (reference sequence). With 1 base removed from V and 0 bases from J, the gap between germline ends came to 7 bases. CDR3 bases: TGTGCCAGCAGTTTATACAGGTACTCCTACAATGAGCAGTTCTTC. As protein: CASSLYRYSYNEQFF.

V gene TRBV10-1 combines with J gene TRBJ2-7; D perhaps matches TRBD2 (5 bases). The germline CDR1 and CDR2 sequences are WNHNN and SYGVQD (reference sequence). The ends were cut back, 5 bases at V and 2 bases at J, with 13 bases in the middle. The CDR3 is 14 amino acids. CDR3 residues: CASSLSREAYEQYF. CDR3 DNA sequence: TGCGCCAGCAGTCTTTCCCGGGAAGCCTACGAGCAGTACTTC.

The J gene is TRBJ2-3, the V gene TRBV13, with 7 bases matching TRBD1. Germline-derived CDR1 and CDR2 are PRHDT and FYEKMQ (reference sequence). The length of the CDR3 is 16 residues. V gave up 6 bases and J gave up 2 bases; unmatched junction bases: 11. CDR3: CASSYYRDRLTDTQYF. The CDR3 DNA reads as TGTGCCAGCAGTTACTACCGGGACAGACTCACAGATACGCAGTATTTT.

The chain joins TRBV9 to TRBJ2-3; D may correspond to TRBD1 or TRBD2 (5 bases each). Germline CDR1 reads SGDLS; CDR2 reads YYNGEE. V was clipped by 2 bases and J by 2 bases, with 15 bases between them. This CDR3 is 16 amino acids long. CDR3 sequence: CASSVPGGTHTDTQYF. CDR3 nucleotides: TGTGCCAGCAGCGTCCCCGGTGGGACGCACACAGATACGCAGTATTTT.

V gene TRBV14 combines with J gene TRBJ2-7; 10 bases agree with TRBD1. The CDR3 sequence is 18 residues long. Trimming at V came to 5 bases and at J to 3 bases, leaving 16 bases not matched to a gene. The V gene's germline CDR1 is SGHDN and CDR2 FVKESK. In nucleotides, the CDR3 is TGTGCCAGCAGCGGACCCGGGACAGGGGACCCCAACGACTACGAGCAGTACTTC. This encodes CASSGPGTGDPNDYEQYF.